This record covers a single TCR beta chain. Its specificity is unknown. Trimming stripped 5 bases from V and 9 bases from J, with 17 bases between. Germline V CDR1 and CDR2: GTSNPN, SVGIG (reference sequence). CDR3 size: 13 residues. These data are taken from a study of cytomegalovirus exposure and HLA in healthy donors. Findings and limits, study-wide: More clonal expansion characterized HLA-associated TCR beta chains than equally common others in a later analysis. Some public TCRs appeared in many individuals, while most sequences were rare.

Researchers ran the PCR with 60 Vbeta and 13 Jbeta primers. Method: immunoSEQ multiplex PCR; TCRdb's copy keeps in-frame clones and lacks some. Found here are about 170,000 clones, 62% of them singletons; the top ten hold 2.5% to 3%. This sequence was found in a man between 40 and 49 years old in good health and CMV-seronegative. The chain recombines TRBV30 with TRBJ1-5, with a tentative D call TRBD1 (5 bases). The sample was PBMCs. The CDR3 is CAWAGPSLGPQHF. CDR3 bases: TGTGCCTGGGCGGGACCCTCCTTGGGGCCCCAGCATTTT.